These 20 T cell receptor beta chains came from one sample sequenced in a study of identical twins. From the 5' RACE reads, TCRdb called clonotypes with MiXCR, one entry per CDR3 protein. In the table there are around 550,000 distinct CDR3 sequences, 13% to 15% of which are singletons. This sample also belongs to another study, concerning yellow fever vaccine responses in identical twins.

The specimen sequenced was CD4+ T cells sorted from blood. These receptors all stem from a woman under 30 in good health.

This rearrangement joins TRBV14 to TRBJ2-7, with 7 bases that match TRBD2. CDR1 and CDR2 (germline): SGHDN, FVKESK. This CDR3 region has 14 residues. J gave up 7 bases and V 1 base, and 7 bases lay outside the gene matches. This chain's CDR3 is CASSQGGGPGEQYF. CDR3 sequence (DNA): TGTGCCAGCAGCCAAGGGGGAGGGCCGGGGGAGCAGTACTTC.

This clonotype has ten or more counts. The V call is TRBV12-3 or TRBV12-4, the J call TRBJ2-2; D is perhaps TRBD1 or TRBD2 (5 bases each). The ends were cut back, 7 bases at V and 0 bases at J, with 12 bases in the middle. The CDR3 extends over 15 amino acids. The CDR3 protein is CASTLGRTNTGELFF. The CDR3 DNA reads as TGTGCCAGCACCCTGGGACGGACGAACACCGGGGAGCTGTTTTTT.

This clonotype was observed a handful of times. The V gene is TRBV12-3 or TRBV12-4, the J gene TRBJ2-2, with TRBD1 as a possible D gene (6 bases). This CDR3 region has 13 residues. Trimming shortened V by 11 bases and J by 0 bases, and 10 bases separated the two germline ends. CDR3 region: CAGGPSNTGELFF. The CDR3 coding sequence is TGTGCCGGGGGCCCGTCGAACACCGGGGAGCTGTTTTTT.

This clonotype has only one observation. The chain couples TRBV2 to TRBJ1-2; TRBD1 might be the D (5 bases). CDR3 length equals 12 residues. CDR1 is SNHLY, CDR2 FYNNEI, per germline. V lost 6 bases and J 8 bases, leaving 13 bases between the germline ends. CDR3 sequence (DNA): TGTGCCAGCAGGACTGCACAGGAGGGCTACACCTTC. Protein sequence: CASRTAQEGYTF.

This clonotype was observed a few times. The genes are TRBV9 and TRBJ2-7; 7 bases map to TRBD1. The CDR3 sequence is 16 residues long. Germline trimming cut 4 bases from V and 0 bases from J; bases unmatched to any gene: 10. Germline V gives CDR1 SGDLS, CDR2 YYNGEE. CDR3 protein: CASSPRQGLLSYEQYF. Here the CDR3 DNA reads TGTGCCAGCAGCCCCCGACAGGGCCTTCTCTCCTACGAGCAGTACTTC.

This clonotype was seen more than once but under ten times. This chain uses TRBV18 with TRBJ2-7; a weak D match, TRBD1 (6 bases). V lost 3 bases and J lost 0, with 12 bases in between. The CDR3 consists of 15 residues. CDR1 and CDR2 from the germline V gene are KGHSH and LQKENI. The CDR3 nucleotides read TGTGCCAGCTCACCTTCTACAGGGTCCTCCTACGAGCAGTACGTC. It translates to CASSPSTGSSYEQYV.

Details on this clonotype: With a much larger clone just one base away, this may be a read error. The chain has TRBV6-1 and TRBJ2-1, with unresolved D. Trimming left V 5 bases short and J 6 bases short, with 8 bases between. CDR3 length equals 12 residues. Germline V gene lookup returns CDR1 MNHNS and CDR2 SASEGT. CDR3 region: CASSSWGNEQFF. The CDR3, as DNA: TGTGCCAGCAGTTCTTGGGGCAATGAGCAGTTCTTC.

The rearrangement uses TRBV3-1 and TRBJ2-7; no definite D call. The CDR3 has 14 amino acids. Germline lookup yields CDR1 LGHDT and CDR2 YNNKEL (reference sequence). Trimming stripped 1 base from V and 3 bases from J, with 10 bases between. Here the CDR3 DNA reads TGTGCCAGCAGCCAAGGGGTAGAGTACTACGAGCAGTACTTC. It specifies CASSQGVEYYEQYF.

This clonotype was detected only a few times. DNA for the CDR3: TGCGCCAGCAGCTTGACAGGGGGAAAACACAATGAGCAGTTCTTC. It specifies CASSLTGGKHNEQFF. This chain joins TRBV5-1 and TRBJ2-1; 8 bases match TRBD1. V lost 1 base to trimming and J lost 5 bases; unmatched junction nucleotides: 5. The CDR3 has 15 residues. Looked up from germline, CDR1 is SGHRS and CDR2 is YFSETQ. Based on the CDR3 plus reference TRBV5-1 and TRBJ2-1, the full variable domain is KAGVTQTPRYLIKTRGQQVTLSCSPISGHRSVSWYQQTPGQGLQFLFEYFSETQRNKGNFPGRFSGRQFSNSRSEMNVSTLELGDSALYLCASSLTGGKHNEQFFGPGTRLTVL.

This clonotype was seen only a few times. V is TRBV6-6 and J is TRBJ2-2; no definite D call. V was clipped by 8 bases and J by 4 bases, with 11 bases between them. The CDR3 extends over 13 amino acids. The germline V gene has CDR1 MNHNY and CDR2 SVGAGI (reference sequence). The chain's CDR3 is CASRWGTTGELFF. The CDR3 DNA reads as TGTGCCAGCCGGTGGGGTACCACCGGGGAGCTGTTTTTT.

The chain employs TRBV25-1 and TRBJ2-1, with D uncertain. CDR1 and CDR2 from the germline V gene are MGHDK and SYGVNS. There are 15 residues in the CDR3. Trimming took 4 bases from V and 2 from J, leaving 12 bases between them. The DNA of the CDR3 is TGTGCCAGCAGTGTTGTGCACTCCGCCTACAATGAGCAGTTCTTC. As protein: CASSVVHSAYNEQFF.

This clonotype was detected many times. The gene calls are TRBV20-1 and TRBJ2-1, with 14 bases lining up with TRBD2. Germline assignment: CDR1 DFQATT and CDR2 SNEGSKA (reference sequence). CDR3 size: 16 residues. CDR3 in amino acids: CRPIGLAGGTYNEQFF. The CDR3 nucleotides are TGCAGACCCATCGGACTAGCGGGAGGAACCTACAATGAGCAGTTCTTC.

In this sample, this clonotype turned up a few times. The rearrangement uses TRBV12-3 or TRBV12-4 and TRBJ1-1; 7 positions agree with TRBD1. The CDR3 totals 11 residues. The V and J ends lost 5 bases and 12 bases, in that order; junction bases with no gene match: 6. CDR3 sequence: CASSNDRVSFF. CDR3 bases: TGTGCCAGCAGTAACGACAGGGTATCTTTCTTT.

In this sample, this clonotype turned up a few times. The CDR3 sequence is CSAPLAYRGLYNEQFF. As DNA, the CDR3 is TGCAGTGCGCCGCTTGCCTACAGGGGATTGTACAATGAGCAGTTCTTC. The gene calls are TRBV20-1 and TRBJ2-1; 7 nucleotides align to TRBD1. V shed 6 bases, J shed 4 bases, and the junction held 15 bases outside the gene matches. The CDR3 sequence is 16 residues long. Per germline, CDR1 DFQATT and CDR2 SNEGSKA (reference sequence).

CDR3 in amino acids: CASSQNPGQETQYF. DNA for the CDR3: TGTGCCAGCAGCCAAAACCCGGGGCAAGAGACCCAGTACTTC. The rearrangement links TRBV3-1 to TRBJ2-5; perhaps TRBD2 as D (5 bases). Trimming removed 2 bases from V and 2 bases from J, with 9 bases in between. The germline V gene has CDR1 LGHDT and CDR2 YNNKEL (reference sequence). This CDR3 comprises 14 residues.

The V and J genes are TRBV7-9 and TRBJ2-7; D is possibly TRBD2 (6 bases). The V end was cut by 0 bases, the J end by 0 bases, with 9 bases between. The CDR3 has 15 residues. CDR1 and CDR2 (germline): SEHNR, FQNEAQ (reference sequence). The CDR3 loop reads CASSLARGSSYEQYF. The CDR3 coding sequence is TGTGCCAGCAGCTTAGCTCGGGGGAGCTCCTACGAGCAGTACTTC.

This clonotype turned up a few times. The chain carries TRBV14 and TRBJ2-1, with TRBD2 identical over 10 bases. The germline gives CDR1 SGHDN, CDR2 FVKESK. The CDR3 contains 17 residues. V trimming: 4 bases; J trimming: 7 bases; junction bases outside the gene matches: 13. The DNA for the CDR3 is TGTGCCAGCAGCCGATTATTGGGAGCGGGAGGGGTGAATGAGCAGTTCTTC. Translation: CASSRLLGAGGVNEQFF.

The chain joins TRBV5-1 to TRBJ2-7, with unresolved D. The length of the CDR3 is 14 residues. CDR1 and CDR2 (germline): SGHRS, YFSETQ. Trimming cost V 4 bases and J 0 bases, with 11 bases left between them. This CDR3 reads CASSPTAISYEQYF. The CDR3 nucleotides read TGCGCCAGCAGCCCTACAGCGATCTCCTACGAGCAGTACTTC. Supplemented by reference TRBV5-1 and TRBJ2-7, the full variable domain reads KAGVTQTPRYLIKTRGQQVTLSCSPISGHRSVSWYQQTPGQGLQFLFEYFSETQRNKGNFPGRFSGRQFSNSRSEMNVSTLELGDSALYLCASSPTAISYEQYFGPGTRLTVT.

The rearrangement joins TRBV28 to TRBJ2-7; unclear D gene. V was clipped by 7 bases and J by 4 bases, with 11 bases between them. Germline V gives CDR1 MDHEN, CDR2 SYDVKM. This CDR3 comprises 12 residues. CDR3 nucleotides: TGTGCCAGCACCAGTTTGGGTTACGAGCAGTACTTC. It specifies CASTSLGYEQYF.

This clonotype was picked up a small number of times. V usage is TRBV3-1 and J usage is TRBJ2-1; D gene ambiguous. The V end was cut by 4 bases, the J end by 9 bases, with 13 bases between. The CDR3 is 13 residues long. Germline assignment: CDR1 LGHDT and CDR2 YNNKEL (reference sequence). The CDR3 DNA reads as TGTGCCAGCAGCCCCCGAAGGGTGGGTGAGCAGTTCTTC. Protein product: CASSPRRVGEQFF.